One sample yielded the 23 T cell receptor beta chains listed below, sequenced in a study of shared clonotypes between healthy human individuals. Using immunoSEQ multiplex PCR, the repertoire was profiled, and TCRdb retains in-frame clones only, with some absent. The table lists about 380,000 clones, about 96% of them singletons. Sequenced material: memory CD8+ T cells sorted from blood. The sample's subset: CD45RO+ cells pooled with CCR7-negative TemRA cells. The receptor set was obtained from a man aged 25 to 40 in good health.

Note on this clone: At one boundary the junction diverges from the germline segment, which might be a read error. The V gene is TRBV7-2, the J gene TRBJ1-2; TRBD1 is a possible D gene (5 bases). Germline V lookup: CDR1 SGHTA, CDR2 FQGNSA. This CDR3 has 14 residues. CDR3 protein: CASSLAGEGYGYTF. DNA for the CDR3: TGTGCCAGCAGCCTAGCGGGGGAAGGGTATGGCTACACCTTC. The full variable domain, its missing parts supplied by reference TRBV7-2 and TRBJ1-2, is GAGVSQSPSNKVTEKGKDVELRCDPISGHTALYWYRQSLGQGLEFLIYFQGNSAPDKSGLPSDRFSAERTGGSVSTLTIQRTQQEDSAVYLCASSLAGEGYGYTFGSGTRLTVV.

The chain joins TRBV5-1 to TRBJ2-7; a weak D match, TRBD2 (6 bases). Germline V gives CDR1 SGHRS, CDR2 YFSETQ. The CDR3 spans 15 residues. Trimming left V 2 bases short and J 5 bases short, with 17 bases between. The CDR3 here is CASSFTSSGRDEQYF. CDR3 bases: TGCGCCAGCAGCTTCACTAGCTCTGGACGGGACGAGCAGTACTTC. Drawing the rest from reference TRBV5-1 and TRBJ2-7, the complete variable domain is KAGVTQTPRYLIKTRGQQVTLSCSPISGHRSVSWYQQTPGQGLQFLFEYFSETQRNKGNFPGRFSGRQFSNSRSEMNVSTLELGDSALYLCASSFTSSGRDEQYFGPGTRLTVT.

Remarks on this clone: The same CDR3 is also encoded by other DNA sequences in this sample. V gene TRBV10-3 combines with J gene TRBJ1-1; D gene uncertain. Germline CDR1 reads ENHRY; CDR2 reads SYGVKD. V lost 6 bases to trimming and J lost 1 base, with 6 bases between them. CDR3 length: 12 amino acids. The CDR3: CAISGRNTEAFF. In DNA form, the CDR3 reads TGTGCCATCAGCGGGAGGAACACTGAAGCTTTCTTT.

This chain uses TRBV19 with TRBJ2-7, with 7 positions matching TRBD1. Per germline, CDR1 LNHDA and CDR2 SQIVND (reference sequence). The CDR3 totals 14 residues. V gave up 3 bases and J gave up 4 bases; unmatched junction bases: 6. In DNA, the CDR3 is TGTGCCAGTAGTATTCCGGGACAGACATACGAGCAGTACTTC. Its translation is CASSIPGQTYEQYF.

The chain couples TRBV4-1 to TRBJ2-7, with TRBD1 identical over 8 bases. The CDR3 has 14 amino acids. V lost 4 bases, J lost 2 bases, and 4 bases stayed unmatched. Germline loops: CDR1 MGHRA, CDR2 YSYEKL. CDR3 sequence: CASSLRQGTYEQYF. CDR3 DNA sequence: TGCGCCAGCAGCCTCCGACAGGGGACCTACGAGCAGTACTTC.

The chain recombines TRBV11-2 with TRBJ1-4; 8 bases agree with TRBD1. The CDR3 length is 17 residues. The V segment lost 5 bases and the J segment 8 bases; nucleotides outside the gene matches: 16. Germline CDR1 SGHAT, CDR2 FQNNGV. CDR3 sequence: CASSLRTRDRPREKLFF. The CDR3 DNA is TGTGCCAGCAGCCTCCGAACCAGGGACAGGCCGAGAGAAAAACTGTTTTTT.

This sequence joins TRBV28 and TRBJ2-7; D is unresolved. Germline lookup yields CDR1 MDHEN and CDR2 SYDVKM. V gave up 5 bases and J gave up 5 bases, with 19 bases separating them. The CDR3 covers 15 residues. The CDR3 region has the DNA TGTGCCAGCAGTGCCAACAGTTTCCTTAAGGACGAGCAGTACTTC. Protein: CASSANSFLKDEQYF.

This chain uses TRBV6-6 with TRBJ2-2, with a possible D match to TRBD2 (6 bases). Germline V lookup: CDR1 MNHNY, CDR2 SVGAGI (reference sequence). The CDR3 is made up of 13 amino acids. The CDR3: CQAGQPDTGELFF. The CDR3 DNA follows: TGTCAGGCGGGGCAGCCCGACACCGGGGAGCTGTTTTTT.

The rearrangement joins TRBV18 to TRBJ2-3; 7 nucleotides agree with TRBD2. V was clipped by 4 bases and J by 2 bases; unmatched bases: 9. The CDR3 is 16 residues long. Germline V CDR1 and CDR2: KGHSH, LQKENI. As DNA, the CDR3 is TGTGCCAGCTCACTTACTAGCGTAGGGGCCACAGATACGCAGTATTTT. Its protein product is CASSLTSVGATDTQYF.

V gene TRBV6-1 combines with J gene TRBJ1-5, with D perhaps matching TRBD1 (5 bases). The CDR3 loop spans 13 amino acids. Trimming took 6 bases from V and 4 from J, leaving 10 bases between them. Per the germline V gene, CDR1 is MNHNS and CDR2 is SASEGT. The CDR3 region has the DNA TGTGCCAGCAGGGGGGACGGAAATCAGCCCCAGCATTTT. This gives the protein CASRGDGNQPQHF.

The chain recombines TRBV27 with TRBJ1-2; D not resolved. The CDR3 is 15 amino acids. Germline V CDR1 and CDR2: MNHEY, SMNVEV (reference sequence). V was shortened by 3 bases and J by 0 bases, with 11 bases between the two germline ends. CDR3 loop: CASSFLRSPNYGYTF. The CDR3 nucleotides are TGTGCCAGCAGTTTTCTAAGATCCCCTAACTATGGCTACACCTTC.

This sequence joins TRBV28 and TRBJ2-2, with no clear D. V lost 4 bases to trimming and J lost 3 bases, with 9 bases between them. The CDR3 has 14 amino acids. Germline CDR1 MDHEN, CDR2 SYDVKM. The CDR3 DNA follows: TGTGCCAGCAGTTGGACGTACTACACCGGGGAGCTGTTTTTT. Translating gives CASSWTYYTGELFF. The full variable domain, in which reference TRBV28 and TRBJ2-2 provide the parts outside the CDR3, is DVKVTQSSRYLVKRTGEKVFLECVQDMDHENMFWYRQDPGLGLRLIYFSYDVKMKEKGDIPEGYSVSREKKERFSLILESASTNQTSMYLCASSWTYYTGELFFGEGSRLTVL.

This clone was seen once. The chain uses TRBV6-1 and TRBJ2-3; 8 nucleotides line up with TRBD2. Germline CDR1 is MNHNS and CDR2 is SASEGT. This CDR3 comprises 15 residues. J gave up 6 bases and V 8 bases, and 13 bases lay outside the gene matches. CDR3: CASLWEASGSDTQYF. Written as DNA, the CDR3 is TGTGCCAGCCTCTGGGAGGCTAGCGGGTCCGATACGCAGTATTTT.

This chain links TRBV19 with TRBJ2-1; TRBD2 is a possible D gene (6 bases). The V gene's germline CDR1 is LNHDA and CDR2 SQIVND (reference sequence). Trimming removed 3 bases from V and 0 bases from J, with 9 bases in between. This CDR3 is 15 amino acids long. The CDR3 DNA is TGTGCCAGTAGTATGCCCGGGAGCTCCTACAATGAGCAGTTCTTC. Residues: CASSMPGSSYNEQFF.

In DNA, the CDR3 is TGTGCCAGCAGCACAGGCGTATACCAAGAGACCCAGTACTTC. Protein product: CASSTGVYQETQYF. The chain recombines TRBV27 with TRBJ2-5; TRBD1 might be the D (5 bases). Trimming took off 6 bases at V and 0 bases at J, with 11 bases between the two ends. CDR1 MNHEY and CDR2 SMNVEV come from the germline V gene (reference sequence). There are 14 residues in the CDR3.

V is TRBV11-2 and J is TRBJ2-7; unclear D gene. The germline CDR1 and CDR2 sequences are SGHAT and FQNNGV. Trimming stripped 0 bases from V and 0 bases from J, with 12 bases between. The CDR3 runs to 16 residues. In DNA, the CDR3 is TGTGCCAGCAGCTTAGAGTATTTTGGTGGCTCCTACGAGCAGTACTTC. Translating it yields CASSLEYFGGSYEQYF.

CDR3 in amino acids: CASRLAGADTQYF. The CDR3 bases are TGCGCCAGCAGACTAGCGGGAGCAGATACGCAGTATTTT. The genes are TRBV4-1 and TRBJ2-3; 11 bases are a match to TRBD2. There are 13 residues in the CDR3. Germline CDR1 MGHRA, CDR2 YSYEKL. V trimming: 6 bases; J trimming: 4 bases; junction bases outside the gene matches: 0.

V gene TRBV18 combines with J gene TRBJ2-1; D is perhaps TRBD1 or TRBD2 (5 bases each). The V gene's germline CDR1 is KGHSH and CDR2 LQKENI. Trimming took off 1 base at V and 8 bases at J, with 9 bases between the two ends. The CDR3 totals 13 residues. The CDR3 DNA is TGTGCCAGCTCACCACAGGGGCGGGATGAGCAGTTCTTC. Its protein is CASSPQGRDEQFF.

As to this clone: Other DNA sequences from this sample encode an identical CDR3 as well. The chain recombines TRBV10-3 with TRBJ1-2; D is undetermined. This CDR3 is 12 amino acids long. Trimming removed 2 bases at V and 2 bases at J, with 3 bases between. The V gene's germline CDR1 is ENHRY and CDR2 SYGVKD. CDR3 region: CAISETNYGYTF. Written as DNA, the CDR3 is TGTGCCATCAGTGAGACAAACTATGGCTACACCTTC.

This clone has just one count. The chain uses TRBV18 and TRBJ2-7, with TRBD2 matching over 11 bases. The germline V gene has CDR1 KGHSH and CDR2 LQKENI. V trimming: 3 bases; J trimming: 2 bases; junction bases outside the gene matches: 18. The CDR3 is made up of 20 amino acids. CDR3 nucleotides: TGTGCCAGCTCACCGCTGAACAGGCCAACTAGCGGGAGAAGACCCTACGAGCAGTACTTC. Translated: CASSPLNRPTSGRRPYEQYF.

This chain joins TRBV29-1 and TRBJ2-7; D gene ambiguous. This CDR3 spans 13 amino acids. CDR1 SQVTM and CDR2 ANQGSEA come from the germline V gene. Trimming pared 4 bases from V and 2 bases from J, leaving 12 bases between. In DNA, the CDR3 is TGCAGCGTTGTCTATACTGGGGCCTACGAGCAGTACTTC. Residues: CSVVYTGAYEQYF.

The rearrangement uses TRBV6-4 and TRBJ1-5; 9 bases map to TRBD1. With 5 bases clipped from V and 3 bases from J, the junction kept 5 bases outside the gene matches. From germline, CDR1 is MRHNA and CDR2 SNTAGT. The CDR3 totals 15 residues. The CDR3 here is CASSPGTGYNQPQHF. Here the CDR3 DNA reads TGTGCCAGCAGTCCCGGGACAGGGTACAATCAGCCCCAGCATTTT.

The gene calls are TRBV19 and TRBJ2-2; 10 bases are shared with TRBD1. Germline trimming cut 5 bases from V and 7 bases from J; bases unmatched to any gene: 10. In germline, CDR1 is LNHDA, CDR2 SQIVND (reference sequence). There are 16 residues in the CDR3. The CDR3 reads CASSASRDRGLGELFF. CDR3 bases: TGTGCCAGTAGTGCCTCCCGGGACAGGGGTCTCGGGGAGCTGTTTTTT.